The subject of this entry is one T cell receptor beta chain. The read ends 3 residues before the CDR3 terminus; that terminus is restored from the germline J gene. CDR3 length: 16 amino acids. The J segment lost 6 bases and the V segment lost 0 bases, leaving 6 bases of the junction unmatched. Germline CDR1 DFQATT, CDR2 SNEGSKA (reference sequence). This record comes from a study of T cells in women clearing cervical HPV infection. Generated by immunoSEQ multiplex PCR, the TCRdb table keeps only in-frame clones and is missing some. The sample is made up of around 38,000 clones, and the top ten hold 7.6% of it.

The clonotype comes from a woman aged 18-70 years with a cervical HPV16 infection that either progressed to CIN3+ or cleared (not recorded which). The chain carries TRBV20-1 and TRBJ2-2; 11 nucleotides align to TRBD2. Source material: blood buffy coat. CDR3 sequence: CSARDHSGRDPGELFF. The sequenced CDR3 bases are TGCAGTGCTAGAGATCATAGCGGGAGGGATCCCGGGGAG.